This record covers a single T cell receptor (beta chain). The V and J ends lost 2 bases and 4 bases, in that order; junction bases with no gene match: 3. This CDR3 has 15 residues. Germline lookup yields CDR1 MNHEY and CDR2 SVGAGI. TCRdb's table, derived via immunoSEQ multiplex PCR, lists solely in-frame clones and lacks some. The sample shows fewer than 700,000 clones, 85% to 90% of them seen only once. These data belong to a study of blood T cell repertoires in COVID-19. The sequencing sample was made of peripheral blood. This sequence originates from a woman between 45 and 65 years old with COVID-19, enrolled during active disease. The chain combines TRBV6-5 with TRBJ1-5; 9 bases are a match to TRBD1. The CDR3 reads CASSYRTGENQPQHF. The DNA of the CDR3 is TGTGCCAGCAGTTACCGGACAGGGGAAAATCAGCCCCAGCATTTT.